The present T cell receptor (beta chain) was sequenced within a study of blood T cell repertoires in COVID-19. The overall study: Researchers got acute and convalescent COVID-19 samples from the United States, Italy and Spain. T cells, B-cell-depleted T cells, or PBMCs supplied cDNA or gDNA.

In the original processing: The authors estimated nucleated cell counts from reference gene primer amplification. Clones were sequenced by immunoSEQ multiplex PCR, and TCRdb holds only the in-frame ones, with some missing. D and trimming were read from the DNA, whereas the V and J calls and clone size are those reported in that table. The sample contains around 160,000 clones, approximately 80% of which appear only once. V lost 4 bases to trimming and J lost 5 bases, with 17 bases between them. The germline CDR1 and CDR2 sequences are MNHEY and SVGEGT. The CDR3 totals 15 residues. The specimen sequenced was peripheral blood. This TCR derives from a human donor in a cohort sampled during active COVID-19. The V gene is TRBV6-2 or TRBV6-3, the J gene TRBJ2-5, with D possibly matching TRBD1 (6 bases). CDR3 bases: TGTGCCAGCAGTTTATCCCAGGGGCTGGTGGAGACCCAGTACTTC. Amino acids: CASSLSQGLVETQYF.